One and the same sample provided the 18 T cell receptor beta chains below, sequenced in a study of immune cell composition in non-small cell lung cancer. Only in-frame clones appear in the TCRdb table, and some are missing; sequencing was by immunoSEQ multiplex PCR. The repertoire holds about 9,000 clones, about 72% seen once, with 9.5% to 15% in the top ten. Normal lung was sampled as far from the tumour as possible, at least 3 cm. Sequencing input: non-adjacent lung tissue. The receptors derive from a human donor with non-small cell lung cancer.

This clone has just a few counts. V gene TRBV7-2 combines with J gene TRBJ1-5; maybe TRBD1 (6 bases). Trimming pared 5 bases from V and 6 bases from J, leaving 17 bases between. This CDR3 comprises 15 residues. The V gene's germline CDR1 is SGHTA and CDR2 FQGNSA. For the CDR3, the DNA is TGTGCCAGCAGCCCCGGGGGGCTCACCAGTCAGCCCCAGCATTTT. This sequence encodes CASSPGGLTSQPQHF.

This chain joins TRBV5-1 and TRBJ2-1; no firm D call. CDR1 is SGHRS and CDR2 is YFSETQ in the germline V gene. The CDR3 has 12 residues. Trimming cost V 7 bases and J 6 bases, with 11 bases left between them. The CDR3 reads CASSQLGNEQFF. CDR3 bases: TGCGCCAGCTCCCAGCTGGGCAATGAGCAGTTCTTC.

The chain combines TRBV5-1 with TRBJ1-1; tentatively, D is TRBD1 (6 bases). V lost 0 bases to trimming and J lost 3 bases, with 12 bases between them. The CDR3 extends over 15 amino acids. Germline values: CDR1 SGHRS, CDR2 YFSETQ. The DNA of the CDR3 is TGCGCCAGCAGCTTGGGGCAGGGGATCTACACTGAAGCTTTCTTT. Its translation: CASSLGQGIYTEAFF.

This chain links TRBV9 with TRBJ2-3, with D tentatively TRBD1 or TRBD2 (8 bases each). The CDR3 contains 16 residues. V was clipped by 4 bases and J by 3 bases, with 18 bases between them. The germline V gene encodes CDR1 SGDLS and CDR2 YYNGEE. The CDR3 DNA reads TGTGCCAGCAGCTCAGGGGGCAGCGGGGGTACAGATACGCAGTATTTT. Its protein product is CASSSGGSGGTDTQYF.

The chain carries TRBV6-5 and TRBJ1-2, with D tentatively TRBD1 (6 bases). The germline V gene encodes CDR1 MNHEY and CDR2 SVGAGI. The CDR3 extends over 14 amino acids. The V and J ends lost 5 bases and 2 bases respectively, with 12 bases between them. The CDR3 spells CASSRQVSNYGYTF. The CDR3 DNA is TGTGCCAGCAGTCGACAGGTTTCCAACTATGGCTACACCTTC.

The genes are TRBV28 and TRBJ2-7; 8 bases are a match to TRBD1. This CDR3 has 15 residues. Germline V gene sequence: CDR1 MDHEN, CDR2 SYDVKM. The V gene end was trimmed by 1 base and the J gene end by 2 bases; junction bases not matched to a gene: 4. Here the CDR3 reads CASSLFQGAAYEQYF. CDR3 nucleotide sequence: TGTGCCAGCAGTTTATTCCAGGGGGCGGCCTACGAGCAGTACTTC.

This clone was seen a handful of times. The chain links TRBV4-2 to TRBJ2-1; 10 bases align to TRBD1. Looked up from germline, CDR1 is LGHNA and CDR2 is YNFKEQ. With 0 bases clipped from V and 8 bases from J, the junction kept 4 bases outside the gene matches. CDR3 length: 15 amino acids. The CDR3 sequence: CASSQDPGQGYEQFF. DNA of the CDR3: TGTGCCAGCAGCCAAGACCCGGGACAGGGGTATGAGCAGTTCTTC.

This rearrangement joins TRBV27 to TRBJ2-2, with 12 bases that match TRBD2. CDR1 and CDR2 (germline): MNHEY, SMNVEV (reference sequence). The CDR3 has 18 residues. V dropped 5 bases and J dropped 1; count of bases not matched to a gene: 8. The CDR3 DNA follows: TGTGCCAGCAGTCCCTCTAGCGGGAGGGCGCAGAACACCGGGGAGCTGTTTTTT. As protein: CASSPSSGRAQNTGELFF.

CDR3 sequence reads: CASTQTEKGLGRAEAFF. The CDR3 DNA sequence: TGTGCCAGCACCCAAACAGAAAAAGGCCTTGGAAGGGCTGAAGCTTTCTTT. The chain is built from TRBV27 and TRBJ1-1; unclear D gene. Trimming left V 7 bases short and J 6 bases short, with 27 bases between. This CDR3 spans 17 amino acids. In germline, CDR1 is MNHEY, CDR2 SMNVEV (reference sequence).

The chain uses TRBV6-6 and TRBJ1-2, with D perhaps matching TRBD1 (5 bases). This CDR3 has 14 amino acids. V gave up 5 bases and J gave up 7 bases, with 17 bases separating them. In germline, CDR1 is MNHNY, CDR2 SVGAGI (reference sequence). DNA of the CDR3: TGTGCCAGCAGTCCGTCGGGGCAAGGGAGTGGCTACACCTTC. Translated: CASSPSGQGSGYTF.

This clone was observed a few times. This rearrangement joins TRBV27 to TRBJ2-7; D perhaps matches TRBD1 (6 bases). V lost 5 bases and J lost 1, with 15 bases in between. CDR3 length: 15 amino acids. Germline loops: CDR1 MNHEY, CDR2 SMNVEV (reference sequence). This CDR3 reads CASSHREEGSYEQYF. The CDR3 region has the DNA TGTGCCAGCAGTCACAGGGAAGAAGGGTCCTACGAGCAGTACTTC.

This clone is large within its sample. The J gene is TRBJ2-3, the V gene TRBV5-1; D is possibly TRBD1 (6 bases). V was clipped by 0 bases and J by 4 bases, with 9 bases between them. The CDR3 has 14 amino acids. Germline CDR1 is SGHRS and CDR2 is YFSETQ. The CDR3 bases are TGCGCCAGCAGCTTGGGGCAGGGGCCAGATACGCAGTATTTT. Its protein is CASSLGQGPDTQYF. Supplemented by reference TRBV5-1 and TRBJ2-3, the full variable domain reads KAGVTQTPRYLIKTRGQQVTLSCSPISGHRSVSWYQQTPGQGLQFLFEYFSETQRNKGNFPGRFSGRQFSNSRSEMNVSTLELGDSALYLCASSLGQGPDTQYFGPGTRLTVL.

The chain joins TRBV5-4 to TRBJ1-6, with D uncertain. This CDR3 is 17 amino acids long. The germline V gene has CDR1 SGHNT and CDR2 YYREEE (reference sequence). The V and J ends lost 4 bases and 6 bases respectively, with 20 bases between them. Here the CDR3 DNA reads TGTGCCAGCAGCCCGGGCTCTAGAGGGAACCTTAATTCACCCCTCCACTTT. Its protein is CASSPGSRGNLNSPLHF.

The chain has TRBV7-2 and TRBJ2-7, with 8 positions matching TRBD2. The CDR3 spans 15 residues. The trim removed 3 bases at V and 2 bases at J, leaving 6 bases unmatched. Germline CDR1 is SGHTA and CDR2 is FQGNSA. CDR3 sequence (DNA): TGTGCCAGCAGCTTTTTCGGGGGGGGAACCTACGAGCAGTACTTC. This codes for CASSFFGGGTYEQYF. The variable domain in full, with the rest retrieved from reference TRBV7-2 and TRBJ2-7, is GAGVSQSPSNKVTEKGKDVELRCDPISGHTALYWYRQSLGQGLEFLIYFQGNSAPDKSGLPSDRFSAERTGGSVSTLTIQRTQQEDSAVYLCASSFFGGGTYEQYFGPGTRLTVT.

The chain is built from TRBV7-2 and TRBJ1-5; no clear D. CDR1 is SGHTA and CDR2 is FQGNSA in the germline V gene. The V and J ends lost 6 bases and 1 base respectively, with 7 bases between them. The CDR3 is 13 residues long. The CDR3 DNA reads TGTGCCAGCAGTTCACGGAGCAATCAGCCCCAGCATTTT. Translation gives CASSSRSNQPQHF. Complete variable domain (other parts from reference TRBV7-2 and TRBJ1-5): GAGVSQSPSNKVTEKGKDVELRCDPISGHTALYWYRQSLGQGLEFLIYFQGNSAPDKSGLPSDRFSAERTGGSVSTLTIQRTQQEDSAVYLCASSSRSNQPQHFGDGTRLSIL.

The chain couples TRBV28 to TRBJ2-7, with TRBD2 matching over 7 bases. The germline V gene encodes CDR1 MDHEN and CDR2 SYDVKM. The CDR3 consists of 17 residues. V was pared by 5 bases and J by 0 bases, with 13 bases of the junction left unmatched. CDR3: CASSLGRAGRSSYEQYF. CDR3 DNA: TGTGCCAGCAGTCTTGGGAGGGCGGGGAGAAGCTCCTACGAGCAGTACTTC.

Only one count was recorded for this clone. The chain links TRBV30 to TRBJ1-6; D gene uncertain. With 7 bases removed from V and 10 bases from J, the gap between germline ends came to 14 bases. The germline CDR1 and CDR2 sequences are GTSNPN and SVGIG (reference sequence). CDR3 length: 12 residues. Here the CDR3 reads CALTGEESPLHF. The CDR3 DNA follows: TGTGCCTTGACGGGTGAGGAATCACCCCTCCACTTT.

The chain has TRBV23-1 and TRBJ1-2; maybe TRBD1 (5 bases). Being an ORF, TRBV23-1 has a function that is uncertain. Between the trimmed V and J ends, which lost 11 bases and 4 bases, there was a span of 11 bases. The CDR3 length is 11 residues. The CDR3, as DNA: TGCGCCTCTGGAGGGGCCTATGGCTACACCTTC. Its protein is CASGGAYGYTF.